This T cell receptor beta chain was captured in a study of blood T cell repertoires in COVID-19. Only in-frame clones appear in the TCRdb table, and some are missing; sequencing was by immunoSEQ multiplex PCR. The table includes approximately 96,000 clones, about 90% detected once. The source of this sequence is a human donor with COVID-19, enrolled during active disease. The donor label of this sample is uncertain. The sequenced sample was peripheral blood.

The DNA of the CDR3 is TGTGCCAGCAGTCCCGACCCGACAGGGGTTTCACCCCTCCACTTT. This sequence encodes CASSPDPTGVSPLHF. The V call is TRBV27, the J call TRBJ1-6; 8 bases agree with TRBD1. V lost 5 bases and J lost 9; bases outside the gene matches: 9. The CDR3 runs 15 residues. Germline values: CDR1 MNHEY, CDR2 SMNVEV (reference sequence).